The TCR beta chain under discussion was sequenced for a study of blood T cells in healthy people across ages. PCR was performed a second time for 7 to 11 cycles using a sample-barcoded 5' primer and a J-beta primer mix. Every molecule of cDNA carried a tag from a template-switch adaptor with 12 random nucleotides. TCRdb itself ran the 5' RACE reads through MiXCR, one entry per CDR3 protein. This sample has 850,000 to 1,300,000 distinct CDR3 sequences, with less than 50% found just once. This clonotype was recorded once. The CDR3 is made up of 14 amino acids. Germline values: CDR1 SGDLS, CDR2 YYNGEE. V was pared by 0 bases and J by 10 bases, with 15 bases between.

The rearrangement joins TRBV9 to TRBJ2-3, with D hard to call. The source of this sequence is a woman in her sixties in good health. The material sequenced was blood. The CDR3 is CASSVASQDGAQYF. The DNA for the CDR3 is TGTGCCAGCAGCGTAGCTTCGCAGGATGGGGCGCAGTATTTT.